Presented here are 24 T cell receptor beta chains from one specimen sequenced in a study of regulatory T cells in long-lasting Graves disease. CDR3 regions were amplified by Arm-PCR using iRepertoire HTBI primers to build TCR beta libraries. MiXCR, run by TCRdb on the multiplex PCR reads, gives a single entry per CDR3 protein. The sample has approximately 400,000 distinct CDR3 sequences, less than 30% seen once; the top ten hold around 30%. Time point specified: persistent/refractory GD, antithyroid drugs over 5 years with positive TRAb. The TCR library was made from RNA that had been extracted from PBMCs in TRIzol. This specimen was peripheral blood mononuclear cells (PBMCs), taken when the disease was refractory, from a patient treated with antithyroid drugs. The receptors shown here come from a middle-aged woman with Graves disease.

V is TRBV10-1 and J is TRBJ2-2; D may correspond to TRBD1 or TRBD2 (6 bases each). The V gene lost 7 bases and the J gene lost 5 bases, with 17 bases spanning the gap. The CDR3 runs 15 residues. Germline V lookup: CDR1 WNHNN, CDR2 SYGVQD (reference sequence). CDR3 bases: TGCGCCAGCAAGGGGGACTCCCTGGGAACCGGGGAGCTGTTTTTT. This translates into CASKGDSLGTGELFF.

This chain links TRBV7-3 with TRBJ2-5; 7 nucleotides align to TRBD1. V was clipped by 4 bases and J by 4 bases; unmatched bases: 15. The CDR3 is made up of 17 amino acids. Germline V gene sequence: CDR1 SGHTA, CDR2 FQGTGA. The CDR3 sequence is CASSSLATGPVRETQYF. DNA of the CDR3: TGTGCCAGCAGCTCCCTCGCGACAGGGCCCGTGAGAGAGACCCAGTACTTC.

This chain connects TRBV13 to TRBJ1-5; D is uncertain. V was cut by 0 bases and J by 5 bases, with 8 bases left in between. The germline V gene encodes CDR1 PRHDT and CDR2 FYEKMQ (reference sequence). The CDR3 contains 14 residues. In DNA form, the CDR3 reads TGTGCCAGCAGCTTAGGGGGGAACCATCAGCCCCAGCATTTT. Protein sequence: CASSLGGNHQPQHF.

This clonotype was observed at least ten times. The rearrangement uses TRBV28 and TRBJ2-7, with D tentatively TRBD1 or TRBD2 (5 bases each). V lost 6 bases and J lost 3, with 15 bases in between. Germline CDR1 is MDHEN and CDR2 is SYDVKM. This CDR3 is 14 amino acids long. Written as DNA, the CDR3 is TGTGCCAGCAGACCGGGACCCGAGTTCTACGAGCAGTACTTC. Protein product: CASRPGPEFYEQYF.

This clonotype was recorded at least ten times. The V and J genes are TRBV19 and TRBJ1-1, with D possibly TRBD1 on 6 matching bases. V was clipped by 3 bases and J by 1 base, with 12 bases between them. CDR1 and CDR2 (germline): LNHDA, SQIVND (reference sequence). The CDR3 contains 15 residues. The CDR3 sequence is CASSIYPGQNTEAFF. As DNA, the CDR3 is TGTGCCAGTAGTATCTATCCGGGACAGAACACTGAAGCTTTCTTT.

This clonotype was observed a few times. The V call is TRBV19, the J call TRBJ2-7, with D possibly TRBD1 on 6 matching bases. CDR1 and CDR2 (germline): LNHDA, SQIVND (reference sequence). The CDR3 spans 14 residues. With 5 bases removed from V and 4 bases from J, the gap between germline ends came to 15 bases. The CDR3 DNA sequence: TGTGCCAGTAGTTCTACAGGGCGAGGGTACGAGCAGTACTTC. Protein: CASSSTGRGYEQYF. Supplemented by reference TRBV19 and TRBJ2-7, the full variable domain reads DGGITQSPKYLFRKEGQNVTLSCEQNLNHDAMYWYRQDPGQGLRLIYYSQIVNDFQKGDIAEGYSVSREKKESFPLTVTSAQKNPTAFYLCASSSTGRGYEQYFGPGTRLTVT.

This clonotype was observed a few times. The V call is TRBV7-9, the J call TRBJ1-4, with D maybe TRBD1 (6 bases). The germline V gene has CDR1 SEHNR and CDR2 FQNEAQ (reference sequence). The V end was cut by 4 bases, the J end by 3 bases, with 12 bases between. The CDR3 contains 15 residues. CDR3 region: CASSYDRFPNEKLFF. CDR3 in DNA: TGTGCCAGCAGCTATGACAGGTTTCCTAATGAAAAACTGTTTTTT.

Remarks on this clonotype: A read error may be the cause here, since a much bigger clone is one base away. V gene TRBV29-1 combines with J gene TRBJ1-1, with D unclear. The CDR3 consists of 13 residues. CDR1 is SQVTM and CDR2 is ANQGSEA in the germline V gene. The CDR3 DNA follows: TGCGGCGTTGAAGATGGTCAGAACACTGAAGCTTTCTTT. Amino acid sequence: CGVEDGQNTEAFF.

This clonotype was recorded many times. The rearrangement joins TRBV2 to TRBJ2-5, with 8 bases fitting TRBD2. CDR1 is SNHLY, CDR2 FYNNEI, per germline. CDR3 length equals 13 residues. Trimming took 6 bases from V and 2 from J; bases not matched to a gene: 2. The CDR3 spells CASRSGGQETQYF. The DNA for the CDR3 is TGTGCCAGCAGGTCGGGGGGGCAAGAGACCCAGTACTTC. The entire variable domain, with the rest obtained from reference TRBV2 and TRBJ2-5, is as follows: EPEVTQTPSHQVTQMGQEVILRCVPISNHLYFYWYRQILGQKVEFLVSFYNNEISEKSEIFDDQFSVERPDGSNFTLKIRSTKLEDSAMYFCASRSGGQETQYFGPGTRLLVL.

The V gene is TRBV29-1, the J gene TRBJ2-7; D is perhaps TRBD1 (5 bases). This CDR3 region has 13 residues. V was clipped by 1 base and J by 2 bases, with 9 bases between them. Germline CDR1 reads SQVTM; CDR2 reads ANQGSEA. This CDR3 reads CSVEGRDTYEQYF. Written as DNA, the CDR3 is TGCAGCGTTGAAGGCAGGGATACCTACGAGCAGTACTTC.

This clonotype has just a few counts. V usage is TRBV18 and J usage is TRBJ2-5; D unresolved. This CDR3 spans 13 amino acids. V was pared by 6 bases and J by 2 bases, with 10 bases between. In germline, CDR1 is KGHSH, CDR2 LQKENI. The CDR3 region is CASSTAIQETQYF. As DNA, the CDR3 is TGTGCCAGCTCGACGGCGATTCAAGAGACCCAGTACTTC.

This clonotype was counted many times. The gene calls are TRBV5-1 and TRBJ1-1; TRBD1 matches 7 bases. CDR3 length: 14 residues. With 3 bases clipped from V and 4 bases from J, the junction kept 6 bases outside the gene matches. Germline-derived CDR1 and CDR2 are SGHRS and YFSETQ. In nucleotides, the CDR3 is TGCGCCAGCAGCTGGAGGGACAGTGGCACTGAAGCTTTCTTT. Translating it yields CASSWRDSGTEAFF.

This clonotype occurred many times. This rearrangement joins TRBV28 to TRBJ1-5, with D maybe TRBD1 (5 bases). With 3 bases removed from V and 6 bases from J, the gap between germline ends came to 9 bases. In germline, CDR1 is MDHEN, CDR2 SYDVKM. This CDR3 is 13 amino acids long. DNA for the CDR3: TGTGCCAGCAGTTTTAGGGGTGGTCAGCCCCAGCATTTT. Translation gives CASSFRGGQPQHF.

This clonotype was observed many times. This chain connects TRBV24-1 to TRBJ1-2; TRBD1 matches 10 bases. Germline V CDR1 and CDR2: KGHDR, SFDVKD. Trimming removed 3 bases from V and 4 bases from J; junction bases left unmatched: 7. The CDR3 loop spans 16 amino acids. DNA for the CDR3: TGTGCCACCAGTGATCCGACGGGGACAGGGGTCTATGGCTACACCTTC. This gives the protein CATSDPTGTGVYGYTF.

The chain uses TRBV6-1 and TRBJ2-2; 7 bases match TRBD2. The J segment lost 5 bases and the V segment lost 8 bases, leaving 5 bases of the junction unmatched. This CDR3 comprises 13 residues. Looked up from germline, CDR1 is MNHNS and CDR2 is SASEGT. CDR3: CASRTSRTGELFF. The CDR3 DNA reads as TGTGCCAGCCGGACTAGTCGAACCGGGGAGCTGTTTTTT.

The chain combines TRBV19 with TRBJ2-4, with TRBD1 matching over 8 bases. Germline V lookup: CDR1 LNHDA, CDR2 SQIVND (reference sequence). The CDR3 is 14 amino acids. V shed 5 bases and J 6 bases; nucleotides not matched to a gene: 6. The CDR3 nucleotides read TGTGCCAGTAGTGCCACAGGGGGAGGAAACATTCAGTACTTC. Translating gives CASSATGGGNIQYF.

The chain recombines TRBV5-1 with TRBJ2-7; 12 bases are shared with TRBD1. V shed 0 bases, J shed 5 bases, and the junction held 6 bases outside the gene matches. This CDR3 spans 16 amino acids. Germline lookup yields CDR1 SGHRS and CDR2 YFSETQ. CDR3 loop: CASSLEKGQGANEQYF. The CDR3 DNA reads TGCGCCAGCAGCTTGGAGAAGGGACAGGGGGCTAACGAGCAGTACTTC.

CDR3 sequence: CASSHDAGTKETQYF. The CDR3 DNA follows: TGCGCCAGCAGCCACGACGCCGGAACCAAAGAGACCCAGTACTTC. The V gene is TRBV4-1, the J gene TRBJ2-5; D is unclear. The germline V gene encodes CDR1 MGHRA and CDR2 YSYEKL. Trimming removed 3 bases at V and 3 bases at J, with 14 bases between. The CDR3 has 15 residues.

This clonotype was detected many times. V and J are TRBV5-1 and TRBJ1-1, with 7 bases lining up with TRBD1. V dropped 4 bases and J dropped 3; count of bases not matched to a gene: 6. This CDR3 has 14 residues. The germline gives CDR1 SGHRS, CDR2 YFSETQ. CDR3 sequence: CASSATDRDTEAFF. In DNA form, the CDR3 reads TGCGCCAGCAGCGCCACTGACAGGGACACTGAAGCTTTCTTT. The whole variable domain, remainder taken from reference TRBV5-1 and TRBJ1-1, is KAGVTQTPRYLIKTRGQQVTLSCSPISGHRSVSWYQQTPGQGLQFLFEYFSETQRNKGNFPGRFSGRQFSNSRSEMNVSTLELGDSALYLCASSATDRDTEAFFGQGTRLTVV.

This clonotype has ten or more counts. The chain recombines TRBV28 with TRBJ2-5; D is perhaps TRBD2 (6 bases). V was shortened by 2 bases and J by 5 bases, with 12 bases between the two germline ends. Germline CDR1 and CDR2: MDHEN and SYDVKM. CDR3 length equals 14 residues. As DNA, the CDR3 is TGTGCCAGCAGTTTACCGGGAGTAGGGGAGACCCAGTACTTC. Protein: CASSLPGVGETQYF.

Note on this clonotype: Possible read error: a much larger clone is one base away. V gene TRBV12-3 or TRBV12-4 combines with J gene TRBJ1-1, with D tentatively TRBD1 (5 bases). The CDR3 contains 15 residues. The ends were cut back, 11 bases at V and 3 bases at J, with 22 bases in the middle. The CDR3 here is CAGLSAQGLYTEAFF. CDR3 nucleotide sequence: TGTGCCGGCCTTAGCGCCCAGGGCTTGTACACTGAAGCTTTCTTT.

This clonotype was detected only a few times. This rearrangement joins TRBV5-6 to TRBJ2-2, with 11 nucleotides matching TRBD2. V shed 2 bases and J 6 bases; nucleotides not matched to a gene: 3. The CDR3 spans 15 residues. CDR1 SGHDT and CDR2 YYEEEE come from the germline V gene. The CDR3 sequence: CASSFRTSGSGELFF. The CDR3 coding sequence is TGTGCCAGCAGCTTCAGGACTAGCGGGTCCGGGGAGCTGTTTTTT.

Only a few counts were recorded for this clonotype. The genes are TRBV19 and TRBJ1-6, with D tentatively TRBD1 (6 bases). The germline CDR1 and CDR2 sequences are LNHDA and SQIVND (reference sequence). CDR3 length equals 13 residues. Trimming pared 11 bases from V and 7 bases from J, leaving 15 bases between. The CDR3 loop is CAGGQGPNSPLHF. The CDR3 nucleotides are TGTGCCGGGGGGCAGGGGCCGAATTCACCCCTCCACTTT.

V and J are TRBV29-1 and TRBJ2-3; 7 nucleotides agree with TRBD2. Trimming cost V 6 bases and J 0 bases; bases outside gene matches: 9. The germline V gene has CDR1 SQVTM and CDR2 ANQGSEA. The CDR3 has 15 amino acids. CDR3 loop: CSVSLGLLSTDTQYF. DNA for the CDR3: TGCAGCGTGTCCCTGGGACTACTCAGCACAGATACGCAGTATTTT.